The rows below give T cell receptor beta chains drawn from one sample of a study of T cells in Graves' hyperthyroidism and ophthalmopathy. TCRdb reanalysed the multiplex PCR reads using MiXCR and keeps one entry per CDR3 protein. The table has hundreds of thousands of distinct CDR3 sequences, 20% seen once. The sequenced sample was blood. The receptors originated from a man aged 35-49 years with Graves' ophthalmopathy. Both conserved end residues are part of each CDR3. A D gene is named only where the DNA matches it firmly. Size is omitted from some rows. Given values are once, few, many or a class for expanded clones.

clone_size	v_call	d_call	j_call	cdr3_aa	cdr3_nt
-	TRBV6-5	-	TRBJ2-3	CASSSSQGGATDTQYF	TGTGCCAGCAGTTCATCCCAGGGGGGGGCCACAGATACGCAGTATTTT
many	TRBV20-1	TRBD2	TRBJ2-1	CSASPGGPVEQFF	TGCAGTGCTAGTCCGGGAGGGCCGGTTGAGCAGTTCTTC
-	TRBV29-1	-	TRBJ2-3	CSAPQGYTQYF	TGCAGCGCCCCCCAGGGATATACGCAGTATTTT
-	TRBV14	-	TRBJ1-2	CASSQDYQQTYGYTF	TGTGCCAGCAGCCAAGATTATCAACAGACTTATGGCTACACCTTC
-	TRBV20-1	TRBD1	TRBJ1-2	CSAIDRGRRGYTF	TGCAGTGCCATCGACAGGGGACGGCGCGGCTACACCTTC
-	TRBV11-2	-	TRBJ2-5	CASSLGQEAQYF	TGTGCCAGCAGCTTAGGACAAGAGGCCCAGTACTTC
-	TRBV6-2/TRBV6-3	-	TRBJ2-7	CASSPRGVSYEQYF	TGTGCCAGCAGTCCTAGAGGGGTCTCCTACGAGCAGTACTTC
many	TRBV27	-	TRBJ1-2	CASSPRAGAFGYTF	TGTGCCAGCAGTCCCAGAGCGGGGGCCTTTGGCTACACCTTC
few	TRBV6-1	TRBD1	TRBJ1-4	CASSPVRDRGQEKLFF	TGTGCCAGCAGTCCTGTCCGGGACAGGGGGCAGGAAAAACTGTTTTTT
few	TRBV20-1	-	TRBJ1-6	CSARDLQSSYNSPLHF	TGCAGTGCTAGGGACCTACAAAGCTCCTATAATTCACCCCTCCACTTT
-	TRBV12-3/TRBV12-4	TRBD1	TRBJ1-4	CASSRGQGVGEKLFF	TGTGCCAGCAGCCGAGGTCAGGGGGTAGGGGAAAAACTGTTTTTT
many	TRBV12-3/TRBV12-4	-	TRBJ1-2	CASSSTGSGGYTF	TGTGCCAGCAGTTCCACAGGTTCTGGTGGCTACACCTTC
-	TRBV5-1	TRBD1	TRBJ1-2	CASSFLGQGNYGYTF	TGCGCCAGCAGCTTTCTCGGACAGGGGAACTATGGCTACACCTTC
-	TRBV12-3/TRBV12-4	-	TRBJ2-4	CASSFGRINYQYF	TGTGCCAGCAGTTTCGGCAGGATAAATTATCAGTACTTC
-	TRBV6-1	-	TRBJ2-3	CASSEAFLTDTQYF	TGTGCCAGCAGTGAAGCGTTCCTCACAGATACGCAGTATTTT
few	TRBV9	-	TRBJ2-7	CASSVAAGTSSYEQYF	TGTGCCAGCAGCGTAGCTGCGGGGACGTCCTCCTACGAGCAGTACTTC
few	TRBV19	-	TRBJ2-3	CASSEGVRARVTDTQYF	TGTGCCAGTAGCGAGGGGGTAAGAGCAAGGGTGACAGATACGCAGTATTTT